The sequence of this T cell receptor beta chain was determined in a study of T cell responses to AZD1222 COVID-19 vaccine. The repertoire was sequenced with immunoSEQ multiplex PCR; TCRdb's copy has only in-frame clones and lacks some. The table has under 110,000 clones, 90% seen once. Study conclusions and caveats: Clonal diversity may have been underestimated in mostly white British donors. Baseline seropositivity characterized only a handful of AZD1222 recipients. Once two AZD1222 doses were given, Spike-specific TCR breadth and depth went up.

As concerns this clone: Its antigen remains unknown.

Germline CDR1 LGHDT, CDR2 YNNKEL (reference sequence). Trimming shortened V by 0 bases and J by 5 bases, and 16 bases separated the two germline ends. This CDR3 is 16 amino acids long. The starting material was peripheral blood, obtained on day 0 of AZD1222 vaccination. The chain has TRBV3-1 (or the pseudogene TRBV3-2) and TRBJ1-1, with D uncertain. The receptor comes from an adult in good health. The CDR3 DNA reads as TGTGCCAGCAGCCAAGATCGGCGGGGAGGAAGTACTGAAGCTTTCTTT. It yields the protein CASSQDRRGGSTEAFF.